This T cell receptor (beta chain) was found in a study of blood T cell repertoires in COVID-19 (dated by TCRdb to 2018 to 2020). Regarding the research as a whole: Samples from collaborators originated in the United States, Italy and Spain and spanned both the acute and convalescent phases of COVID-19. The prospective study material was composed of cDNA or gDNA derived from T cells, B-cell-depleted T cells, or PBMCs. HLA class I and class II types, where available, came from metadata supplied by the sample provider rather than from assay-based typing. Deeply sampled blood TCRbeta repertoires from subjects exposed to, actively infected with, or recovered from COVID-19 were included in the dataset. A de-identified subject ID, COVID-19 status, age in years and sex were almost always included in the sample metadata. Samples were obtained from the ongoing ImmuneRACE study (first 160 participants) and from 950 to 1,500 subjects provided by 6 global collaborators. The repertoires were made available in a free public database intended to serve as a resource for research on the immune response to SARS-CoV-2. The study at large found these results: The amount of clinical and demographic metadata varied by source and participant and was provided uncurated.

Each collaborating institution followed its own protocols to collect whole blood in K2EDTA tubes. For TCRbeta analysis, collaborators shipped samples as frozen whole blood, isolated PBMCs, or DNA extracted from either of those sample types. TCRbeta CDR3 regions were amplified from genomic DNA using the immunoSEQ Assay, a bias-controlled multiplex PCR. The authors processed their data as follows. The number of nucleated cells in each sample was estimated from the amplification of reference gene primers within the assay. Sequence reads were collapsed and filtered to measure the absolute abundance of every unique TCRbeta CDR3 rearrangement. For each sample, productive Simpson clonality was calculated as the square root of Simpson's diversity index over productive rearrangements. Imported from immuneACCESS, the table was reduced by TCRdb to in-frame sequences with V and J called. These copies leave out some clones; in studies compared against another copy, an unresolved V gene accounts for under half, and the cause of the remainder is not known. V and J calls and clone size are given by that table; D and trimming were obtained from the DNA. Within this sample are under 150,000 clones, with approximately 88% of them counted one time only. The top ten clonotypes cover 28% of the sample.

On this clone itself: Its recognized antigen is unknown. Base quality data are lacking; no much larger clone is found one base away.

The origin of this receptor is a human donor in a cohort sampled during active COVID-19. Sequenced material: peripheral blood.

The DNA is as follows: TGTGCCATCAGTGAGTCCGGGGGAAATGAGCAGTTCTTC. Translated, this is CAISESGGNEQFF. The rearranged segments are TRBV10-3 and TRBJ2-1; the best D guess is TRBD2, with 6 bases matching. Based on the germline V gene, the CDR1 and CDR2 sequences are ENHRY and SYGVKD. V loses 0 bases, J loses 7 bases, and the germline ends lie 7 bases apart. Including cysteine and phenylalanine, the CDR3 has 13 amino acids. This entry keeps only the CDR3 DNA: 39 bases, framed from base 1.